These 21 T cell receptor beta chains were all obtained from the same sample, sequenced in a study of vaccination effects on CD4 cells after COVID-19 (dated by TCRdb to 2021 to 2024). In the ViraFEST assay, PBMC were stimulated with viral peptide pools, and antigen-specific CD4+ T cell clonotypes were then identified by expansion using TCR sequencing. After approximately 11 days of culture, CD4+ T cells were isolated with the EasySep CD4+ T cell isolation kit. Convalescent patients had PCR-confirmed SARS-CoV-2 infection between March and December 2020, before Alpha, Beta and Delta variants emerged in the United States. The antigens of these receptors remain unknown. Library preparation employed the immunoSEQ multiplex PCR assay. TCRdb took over this immuneACCESS table, retaining in-frame rearrangements with V and J assigned. Such tables are incomplete; in checked studies, under half of the missing clones stem from an unresolved V gene, and the remainder is unexplained. In this sample the table shows 42,000 or so clones, around 72% of which occur a single time. The ten largest clones add up to under 30% of the sample.

Sequences were derived from CD4+ T cells from PBMCs cultured with a peptide pool, sampled before COVID-19 vaccination. These receptors came from a human donor who had a prior SARS-CoV-2 infection.

This clone came up a few times. This chain connects TRBV4-2 to TRBJ2-7; D is possibly TRBD2 (6 bases). V shed 0 bases and J shed 1 base, with 13 bases lying between them. The CDR3 consists of 16 residues. Looked up from germline, CDR1 is LGHNA and CDR2 is YNFKEQ. CDR3 nucleotides: TGTGCCAGCAGCCAAGAAGGACCGGGGGAATCCTACGAGCAGTACTTC. Its translation is CASSQEGPGESYEQYF.

V is TRBV7-3 and J is TRBJ2-1; 10 bases are a match to TRBD2. Germline V gene lookup returns CDR1 SGHTA and CDR2 FQGTGA. V shed 5 bases, J shed 7 bases, and the junction held 8 bases outside the gene matches. The CDR3 runs 15 residues. CDR3 sequence reads: CASSPGLALGNEQFF. The CDR3 DNA is TGTGCCAGCAGCCCGGGACTAGCGTTAGGGAATGAGCAGTTCTTC.

This chain links TRBV18 with TRBJ1-3; no clear D gene. Germline V lookup: CDR1 KGHSH, CDR2 LQKENI. Trimming took off 5 bases at V and 8 bases at J, with 16 bases between the two ends. This CDR3 comprises 14 residues. CDR3 sequence reads: CASSTDPRYDTIYF. CDR3 nucleotides: TGTGCCAGCTCAACGGACCCGCGATATGACACCATATATTTT. Drawing the rest from reference TRBV18 and TRBJ1-3, the complete variable domain is NAGVMQNPRHLVRRRGQEARLRCSPMKGHSHVYWYRQLPEEGLKFMVYLQKENIIDESGMPKERFSAEFPKEGPSILRIQQVVRGDSAAYFCASSTDPRYDTIYFGEGSWLTVV.

The V and J genes are TRBV5-4 and TRBJ2-5; D not resolved. The CDR3 runs to 16 residues. V was cut by 0 bases and J by 1 base, with 13 bases left in between. CDR1 and CDR2 (germline): SGHNT, YYREEE (reference sequence). The CDR3 region has the DNA TGTGCCAGCAGCTTGGAACCTGGCGTAAGCCAAGAGACCCAGTACTTC. The encoded protein is CASSLEPGVSQETQYF.

The count of this clone is one. The chain carries TRBV5-1 and TRBJ2-2; D call uncertain. This CDR3 contains 13 residues. Germline V gives CDR1 SGHRS, CDR2 YFSETQ. V shed 0 bases and J shed 8 bases, with 8 bases lying between them. The CDR3 DNA follows: TGCGCCAGCAGCTTGGAATTCATGGGGGAGCTGTTTTTT. Its translation: CASSLEFMGELFF.

J is TRBJ2-7 and V is TRBV3-1 (or the pseudogene TRBV3-2), with TRBD2 matching over 9 bases. V was pared by 1 base and J by 2 bases, with 6 bases of the junction left unmatched. The CDR3 has 16 residues. Germline V gives CDR1 LGHDT, CDR2 YNNKEL (reference sequence). CDR3 in DNA: TGTGCCAGCAGCCAAGGACTAGCGGCCTTGGCCTACGAGCAGTACTTC. Translation: CASSQGLAALAYEQYF.

The rearrangement joins TRBV3-1 (or the pseudogene TRBV3-2) to TRBJ1-3, with D tentatively TRBD1 (6 bases). V was shortened by 1 base and J by 2 bases, with 9 bases between the two germline ends. The CDR3 loop spans 15 amino acids. CDR1 is LGHDT, CDR2 YNNKEL, per germline (reference sequence). The CDR3 DNA reads TGTGCCAGCAGCCAAGGGACAGAGACTGGAAACACCATATATTTT. Its protein product is CASSQGTETGNTIYF.

This chain joins TRBV5-1 and TRBJ2-1; 13 positions match TRBD2. V shed 0 bases, J shed 9 bases, and the junction held 6 bases outside the gene matches. The CDR3 has 16 amino acids. CDR1 SGHRS and CDR2 YFSETQ come from the germline V gene. The CDR3 nucleotides are TGCGCCAGCAGCTTGGGGGGGACTAGCGGGGAGACTGAGCAGTTCTTC. This sequence encodes CASSLGGTSGETEQFF.

This clone was observed a single time. The chain joins TRBV7-3 to TRBJ2-5; tentative D call: TRBD1 (5 bases). The CDR3 has 13 amino acids. Per the germline V gene, CDR1 is SGHTA and CDR2 is FQGTGA. V shed 5 bases and J shed 9 bases, with 16 bases lying between them. This chain's CDR3 is CASSPGTGSAQYF. In DNA form, the CDR3 reads TGTGCCAGCAGCCCCGGCACAGGATCGGCCCAGTACTTC.

V gene TRBV4-2 combines with J gene TRBJ2-5, with 7 bases that match TRBD1. Germline lookup yields CDR1 LGHNA and CDR2 YNFKEQ. With V trimmed by 1 base and J by 4 bases, 3 bases remained unmatched. The CDR3 spans 14 residues. CDR3 nucleotides: TGTGCCAGCAGCCAAGGACAGGGAGCAGAGACCCAGTACTTC. This codes for CASSQGQGAETQYF.

The chain has TRBV9 and TRBJ1-1; 7 bases map to TRBD1. In germline, CDR1 is SGDLS, CDR2 YYNGEE. The CDR3 is 13 residues long. The V segment lost 4 bases and the J segment 4 bases; nucleotides outside the gene matches: 4. This CDR3 reads CASSKTGSTEAFF. The CDR3, as DNA: TGTGCCAGCAGCAAGACAGGGAGCACTGAAGCTTTCTTT.

This chain joins TRBV7-3 and TRBJ2-3; D perhaps matches TRBD1 (9 bases). This CDR3 region has 16 residues. Trimming took 5 bases from V and 4 from J, leaving 19 bases between them. CDR1 SGHTA and CDR2 FQGTGA come from the germline V gene. CDR3 region: CASSPGGTGNPDTQYF. CDR3 coding DNA: TGTGCCAGCAGCCCGGGGGGGACAGGGAATCCAGATACGCAGTATTTT.

J is TRBJ2-3 and V is TRBV30; D ambiguous. V lost 1 base, J lost 3 bases, and 8 bases lay in between. CDR3 length: 13 residues. Germline V gene lookup returns CDR1 GTSNPN and CDR2 SVGIG (reference sequence). For the CDR3, the DNA is TGTGCCTGGAGTGCGGGTGGTACAGATACGCAGTATTTT. Translation gives CAWSAGGTDTQYF.

The rearrangement uses TRBV30 and TRBJ2-1; TRBD2 aligns across 10 bases. V was pared by 5 bases and J by 10 bases, with 8 bases of the junction left unmatched. This CDR3 spans 13 amino acids. Germline V lookup: CDR1 GTSNPN, CDR2 SVGIG (reference sequence). The CDR3 nucleotides are TGTGCCTGGTTAGCGGGAGGACACTCGGAGCAGTTCTTC. Its translation is CAWLAGGHSEQFF.

This clone was seen only once. The chain recombines TRBV5-1 with TRBJ2-5; TRBD1 matches at 8 bases. CDR1 and CDR2 from the germline V gene are SGHRS and YFSETQ. The CDR3 runs to 13 residues. J lost 5 bases, V lost 4 bases, and 4 bases had no gene match. CDR3 nucleotides: TGCGCCAGCAGCGTGGACAGGGCGGAGACCCAGTACTTC. Protein product: CASSVDRAETQYF. The entire variable domain, with the rest obtained from reference TRBV5-1 and TRBJ2-5, is as follows: KAGVTQTPRYLIKTRGQQVTLSCSPISGHRSVSWYQQTPGQGLQFLFEYFSETQRNKGNFPGRFSGRQFSNSRSEMNVSTLELGDSALYLCASSVDRAETQYFGPGTRLLVL.

This chain uses TRBV11-2 with TRBJ2-7, with D maybe TRBD2 (7 bases). The germline gives CDR1 SGHAT, CDR2 FQNNGV. This CDR3 is built from 15 residues. The ends were cut back, 2 bases at V and 2 bases at J, with 13 bases in the middle. The CDR3 DNA sequence: TGTGCCAGCAGCTTAAGGGGGGGTTTCCCCTACGAGCAGTACTTC. This sequence encodes CASSLRGGFPYEQYF.

The chain joins TRBV24-1 to TRBJ2-5, with 8 bases matching TRBD1. This CDR3 region has 17 residues. J gave up 3 bases and V 1 base, and 9 bases lay outside the gene matches. CDR1 and CDR2 from the germline V gene are KGHDR and SFDVKD. In DNA, the CDR3 is TGTGCCACCAGTGATTTCATCCAGGGGGCCGGAGAAGAGACCCAGTACTTC. It translates to CATSDFIQGAGEETQYF.

The chain links TRBV10-3 to TRBJ1-1; D remains unclear. The V gene lost 0 bases and the J gene lost 1 base, with 12 bases spanning the gap. Germline values: CDR1 ENHRY, CDR2 SYGVKD. The CDR3 is made up of 16 amino acids. The CDR3: CAISESGPRRNTEAFF. DNA of the CDR3: TGTGCCATCAGTGAGTCGGGTCCCAGGCGGAACACTGAAGCTTTCTTT.

This chain joins TRBV3-1 (or the pseudogene TRBV3-2) and TRBJ2-1; D remains unclear. Germline V lookup: CDR1 LGHDT, CDR2 YNNKEL (reference sequence). The CDR3 contains 12 residues. V was cut by 6 bases and J by 7 bases, with 10 bases left in between. The CDR3 coding sequence is TGTGCCAGCAGTTGGGCCTCGAATGAGCAGTTCTTC. It encodes CASSWASNEQFF.

This chain joins TRBV5-1 and TRBJ2-3, with no clear D. The CDR3 sequence is 16 residues long. Deletions cut 2 bases from V and 2 bases from J, with 15 bases between. Germline V gives CDR1 SGHRS, CDR2 YFSETQ. The DNA for the CDR3 is TGCGCCAGCAGCTTAGACGGACGGTTAAACACAGATACGCAGTATTTT. This sequence encodes CASSLDGRLNTDTQYF.

This rearrangement joins TRBV21-1 to TRBJ2-7; the table's D call of TRBD2 was not tested on the DNA. TRBV21-1 is a known pseudogene. The CDR3 length is 16 residues. The CDR3 region has the DNA TGTGCCAGCAGCAAAGGACTGGCGGGATCGGCCTACGAGCAGTACTTC. It yields the protein CASSKGLAGSAYEQYF.